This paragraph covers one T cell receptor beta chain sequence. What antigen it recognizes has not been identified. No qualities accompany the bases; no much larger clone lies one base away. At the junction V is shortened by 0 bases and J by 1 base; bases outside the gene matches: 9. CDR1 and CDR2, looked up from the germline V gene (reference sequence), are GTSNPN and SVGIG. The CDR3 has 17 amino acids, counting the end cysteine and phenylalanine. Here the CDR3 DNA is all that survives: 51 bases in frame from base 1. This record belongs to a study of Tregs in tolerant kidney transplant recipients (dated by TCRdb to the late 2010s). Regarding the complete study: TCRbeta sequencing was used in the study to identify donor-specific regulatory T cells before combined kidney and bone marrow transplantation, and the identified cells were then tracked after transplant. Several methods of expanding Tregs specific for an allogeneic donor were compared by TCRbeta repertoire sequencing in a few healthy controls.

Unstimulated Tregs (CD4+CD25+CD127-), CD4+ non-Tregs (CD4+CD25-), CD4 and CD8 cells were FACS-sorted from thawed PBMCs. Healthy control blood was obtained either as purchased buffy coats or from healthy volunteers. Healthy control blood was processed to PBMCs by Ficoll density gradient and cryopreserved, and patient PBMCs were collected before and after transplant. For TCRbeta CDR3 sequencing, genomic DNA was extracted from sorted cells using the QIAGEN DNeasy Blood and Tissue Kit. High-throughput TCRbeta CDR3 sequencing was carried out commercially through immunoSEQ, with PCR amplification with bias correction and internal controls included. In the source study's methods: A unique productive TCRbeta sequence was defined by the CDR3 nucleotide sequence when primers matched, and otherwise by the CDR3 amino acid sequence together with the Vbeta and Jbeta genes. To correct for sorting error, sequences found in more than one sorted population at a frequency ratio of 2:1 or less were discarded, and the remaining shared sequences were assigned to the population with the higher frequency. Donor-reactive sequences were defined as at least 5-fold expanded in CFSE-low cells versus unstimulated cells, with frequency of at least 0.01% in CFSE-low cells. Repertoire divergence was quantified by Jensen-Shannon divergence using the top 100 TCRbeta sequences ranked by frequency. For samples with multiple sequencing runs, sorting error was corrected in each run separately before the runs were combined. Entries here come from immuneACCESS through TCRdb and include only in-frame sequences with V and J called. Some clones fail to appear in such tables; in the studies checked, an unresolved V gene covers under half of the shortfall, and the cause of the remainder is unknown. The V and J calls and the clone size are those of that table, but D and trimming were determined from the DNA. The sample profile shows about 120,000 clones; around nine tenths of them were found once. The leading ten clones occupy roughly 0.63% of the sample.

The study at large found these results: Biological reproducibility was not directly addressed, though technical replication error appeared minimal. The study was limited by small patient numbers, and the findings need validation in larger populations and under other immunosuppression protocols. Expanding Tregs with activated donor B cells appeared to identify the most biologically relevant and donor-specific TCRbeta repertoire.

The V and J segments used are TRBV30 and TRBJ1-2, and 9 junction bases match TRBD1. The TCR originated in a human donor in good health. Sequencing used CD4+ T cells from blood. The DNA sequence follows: TGTGCCTGGAGTGTAAGGACAGGGGAGGGCTATAACTATGGCTACACCTTC. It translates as CAWSVRTGEGYNYGYTF.